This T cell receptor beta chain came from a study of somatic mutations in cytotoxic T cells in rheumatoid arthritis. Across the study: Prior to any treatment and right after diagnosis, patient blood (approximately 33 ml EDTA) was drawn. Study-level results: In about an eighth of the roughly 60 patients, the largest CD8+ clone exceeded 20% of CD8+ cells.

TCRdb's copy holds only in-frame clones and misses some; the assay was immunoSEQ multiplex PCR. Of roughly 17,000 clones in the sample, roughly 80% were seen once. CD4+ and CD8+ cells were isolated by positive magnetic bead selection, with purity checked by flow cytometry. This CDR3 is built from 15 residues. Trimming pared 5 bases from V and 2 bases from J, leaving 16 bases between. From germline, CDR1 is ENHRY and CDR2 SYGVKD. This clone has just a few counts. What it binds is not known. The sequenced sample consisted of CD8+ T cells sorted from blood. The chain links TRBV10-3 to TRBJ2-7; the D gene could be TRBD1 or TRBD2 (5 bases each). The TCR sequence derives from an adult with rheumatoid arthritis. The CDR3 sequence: CAISYRDGSPYEQYF. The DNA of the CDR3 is TGTGCCATCAGTTACCGGGACGGATCTCCCTACGAGCAGTACTTC.